A selection of T cell receptor beta chains follows, all from one sample in a study of blood T cell repertoires in COVID-19. Only in-frame clones appear in the TCRdb table, and some are missing; sequencing was by immunoSEQ multiplex PCR. There are around 200,000 clones in the sample; 85% occur only once, and approximately 18% lies in the top ten. Sequencing was carried out using PBMCs or T cells enriched from blood (not recorded which). The receptors stem from a man aged 35 to 55 who had recovered from COVID-19. The CDR3 runs from the conserved cysteine through the conserved F or W. Fields, in order: clone size, D gene, V gene, J gene, CDR3 DNA, CDR3 protein. D genes are given only for firm matches. Clone size is shown for a subset of rows, as once, few, many or a class of expanded clone.

NA	TRBD1	TRBV28	TRBJ2-5	TGTGCCAGCGCCTCAGGGACAGCTCAAGAGACCCAGTACTTC	CASASGTAQETQYF
NA	TRBD2	TRBV5-5	TRBJ2-7	TGTGCCAGCAGTTCCTGGAACAAGCGGGAGGTACCCTACGAGCAGTACTTC	CASSSWNKREVPYEQYF
NA	NA	TRBV11-3	TRBJ2-2	TGTGCCAGCAGCGCGAGGTCCGGGGAGCTGTTTTTT	CASSARSGELFF
NA	NA	TRBV24-1	TRBJ2-7	TGTGCCACCAGTGATGGACTAAGATACGAGCAGTACTTC	CATSDGLRYEQYF
NA	TRBD2	TRBV7-3	TRBJ2-2	TGTGCCAGCAGCTCTATAGCGGGAGAGGCCGGGGAGCTGTTTTTT	CASSSIAGEAGELFF
NA	NA	TRBV4-1	TRBJ2-7	TGCGCCAGCAGCCCTAGACAGCTGAGCTCCTACGAGCAGTACTTC	CASSPRQLSSYEQYF
NA	TRBD2	TRBV3-1/TRBV3-2	TRBJ2-3	TGTGCCAGCAGCCAAGATCGAGCGGGAGGGCCAAGCACAGATACGCAGTATTTT	CASSQDRAGGPSTDTQYF
NA	NA	TRBV27	TRBJ2-6	TGTGCCAGCAGTTTATCGCGGCAGCTCCACTCTGGGGCCAACGTCCTGACTTTC	CASSLSRQLHSGANVLTF
NA	NA	TRBV27	TRBJ2-7	TGTGCCAGCAGCCCCGATAGACTAGGTCACTACGAGCAGTACTTC	CASSPDRLGHYEQYF
once	NA	TRBV7-3	TRBJ2-1	TGTGCCAGCAGCTCCATCCCGGGGTATGAGCAGTTCTTC	CASSSIPGYEQFF
NA	NA	TRBV3-1/TRBV3-2	TRBJ2-7	TGTGCCAGCAGCCAAGTGGGGGGCGAGCAGTACTTC	CASSQVGGEQYF
once	TRBD1	TRBV9	TRBJ1-2	TGTGCCAGCAGCGTAGGTCCGATTAACAGGGGAGGAGGCTATGGCTACACCTTC	CASSVGPINRGGGYGYTF
NA	TRBD2	TRBV3-1/TRBV3-2	TRBJ2-5	TGTGCCAGCAGCCCCGCGAGGGCTAGCGGGGCCCACCAAGAGACCCAGTACTTC	CASSPARASGAHQETQYF
NA	TRBD1	TRBV5-6	TRBJ2-2	TGTGCCAGCAGCTACAGGGGGCTTACCGGGGAGCTGTTTTTT	CASSYRGLTGELFF
NA	NA	TRBV29-1	TRBJ2-7	TGCAGCGTTGACTACGGAGTCCCCTACGAGCAGTACTTC	CSVDYGVPYEQYF
NA	TRBD1	TRBV5-1	TRBJ2-6	TGCGCCAGCAGGTCGCAGGGGGCGGCTGGGGCCAACGTCCTGACTTTC	CASRSQGAAGANVLTF
NA	NA	TRBV28	TRBJ1-1	TGTGCCAGCAGTTTAGGGCGGAACACTGAAGCTTTCTTT	CASSLGRNTEAFF
many	TRBD1	TRBV7-6	TRBJ2-7	TGTGCCAGCAGCTTAGAGACCACAGGGGACGAGCAGTACTTC	CASSLETTGDEQYF
NA	NA	TRBV6-6	TRBJ1-1	TGTGCCAGCAGTTACTGGACGGGATTGAACACTGAAGCTTTCTTT	CASSYWTGLNTEAFF
NA	TRBD1	TRBV12-3/TRBV12-4	TRBJ1-1	TGTGCCAGCAGTTTAAAGACAGGGTATGAAGCTTTCTTT	CASSLKTGYEAFF
NA	NA	TRBV30	TRBJ2-7	TGTGCCTGGAGGGGTGAGGCCTACGAGCAGTACTTC	CAWRGEAYEQYF
NA	NA	TRBV7-2	TRBJ2-1	TGTGCCAGCAGCGTCCCGCGGCGGGGACTCTCCTACAATGAGCAGTTCTTC	CASSVPRRGLSYNEQFF
NA	NA	TRBV10-3	TRBJ1-1	TGTGCCATCAGTGGAACAGGGACCACTGAAGCTTTCTTT	CAISGTGTTEAFF
NA	TRBD1	TRBV4-1	TRBJ2-1	TGCGCCAGCAAAAATACAGGGGAGAAAATCTACAATGAGCAGTTCTTC	CASKNTGEKIYNEQFF
NA	NA	TRBV11-3	TRBJ2-1	TGTGCCAGCAGCGGGAGTTCCTACAATGAGCAGTTCTTC	CASSGSSYNEQFF
NA	TRBD1	TRBV6-5	TRBJ2-2	TGTGCCAGCAGGTCTAGGGACAGGAACACCGGGGAGCTGTTTTTT	CASRSRDRNTGELFF
NA	TRBD1	TRBV18	TRBJ1-1	TGTGCCAGCTCACCGACAGGGGACAACCTCGATGAAGCTTTCTTT	CASSPTGDNLDEAFF
NA	TRBD2	TRBV6-5	TRBJ2-7	TGTGCCAGCAGCGTGACTAGCGGGGTCTCCTACGAGCAGTACTTC	CASSVTSGVSYEQYF
NA	TRBD2	TRBV24-1	TRBJ2-1	TGTGCCACCAGTGATTCCCCCCTAGCGGTCCCGAATGAGCAGTTCTTC	CATSDSPLAVPNEQFF
NA	NA	TRBV10-3	TRBJ2-7	TGTGCCACGACAAGCGGATCAACCTACGAGCAGTACTTC	CATTSGSTYEQYF
NA	TRBD1	TRBV3-1/TRBV3-2	TRBJ1-3	TGTGCCAGCAGCCAAGGGACAGGGGGCGCGAAGTTCTCTGGAAACACCATATATTTT	CASSQGTGGAKFSGNTIYF
NA	NA	TRBV19	TRBJ2-7	TGTGCCAGTAGTAACGCAGGAGGGTCTCTCTACGAGCAGTACTTC	CASSNAGGSLYEQYF
NA	TRBD2	TRBV6-2/TRBV6-3	TRBJ2-2	TGTGCCAGCAGTCGCGGACTAGGATACACCGGGGAGCTGTTTTTT	CASSRGLGYTGELFF
NA	NA	TRBV7-9	TRBJ2-5	TGTGCCAGCAGCACGAGGACAGAAATATCGAAAGAGACCCAGTACTTC	CASSTRTEISKETQYF
NA	NA	TRBV12-3/TRBV12-4	TRBJ2-7	TGTGCCAGCACTCTGGGACTTGCCTACGAGCAGTACTTC	CASTLGLAYEQYF
NA	NA	TRBV2	TRBJ1-4	TGTGCCAGCTTGGCAGGTACTAATGAAAAACTGTTTTTT	CASLAGTNEKLFF
NA	TRBD2	TRBV15	TRBJ2-7	TGTGCCACCAGCAGAGCGGCGGGAGGGGAGTGGGAGCAGTACTTC	CATSRAAGGEWEQYF
few	TRBD1	TRBV19	TRBJ1-6	TGTGCCAGTAACACGGGACAGGAGTATTCCACCCTCCACTTT	CASNTGQEYSTLHF
NA	TRBD1	TRBV27	TRBJ1-5	TGTGCCAGCAGTCCGACAGGGAGGAGCAATCAGCCCCAGCATTTT	CASSPTGRSNQPQHF
NA	NA	TRBV7-3	TRBJ2-7	TGTGCCAGCAGCTCGGCCGCGGGTCCTGATTACGAGCAGTACTTC	CASSSAAGPDYEQYF
NA	NA	TRBV30	TRBJ1-5	TGTGCCTGCTGTAGCAATCAGCCCCAGCATTTT	CACCSNQPQHF
NA	TRBD1	TRBV2	TRBJ1-4	TGTGCCAGCAGTGGGGACAGGAATGAAAAACTGTTTTTT	CASSGDRNEKLFF
NA	TRBD1	TRBV19	TRBJ2-7	TGTGCCAGTAGTCCAGGACAGGGAGCAAGCTACGAGCAGTACTTC	CASSPGQGASYEQYF